There are a few counts of the clone carrying this T cell receptor beta chain. Antigen: not known. This entry belongs to a study of vaccination effects on CD4 cells after COVID-19. This CDR3 spans 12 amino acids. Per the germline V gene, CDR1 is GTSNPN and CDR2 is SVGIG (reference sequence). After around 10 days in culture, the CD4+ T cells were isolated. Vaccination of participants consisted of two doses of either the BNT162b2 or mRNA-1273 vaccine. A half-medium replacement with IL-2 medium was carried out on days 3 and 7. Generated by immunoSEQ multiplex PCR, the TCRdb table keeps only in-frame clones and is missing some. The table records 40,000 or so clones, 72% of them present only once.

The TCR sequence derives from a human donor who received a COVID-19 vaccine. Sequenced here: CD4+ T cells from PBMCs cultured without peptide, sampled after COVID-19 vaccination. The V call is TRBV30, the J call TRBJ2-7; the D is unclear. For the CDR3, the DNA is TGTGCTCATGGACCGGGTGTTTACGAGCAGTACTTC. Protein sequence: CAHGPGVYEQYF.